The clone carrying this TCR beta chain was seen once. Assay: immunoSEQ multiplex PCR; the TCRdb copy retains only in-frame clones and omits some. The sample has about 290 clones; roughly 80% are singletons. The source of the sample is a study of tumor T cells in aggressive B-cell lymphoma. V lost 5 bases and J 0 bases, leaving 7 bases between the germline ends. The CDR3 length is 12 residues. Looked up from germline, CDR1 is SQVTM and CDR2 is ANQGSEA. This chain connects TRBV29-1 to TRBJ2-5; D call uncertain. The sequencing input was tumor tissue. The receptor's source is an adult with diffuse large B cell lymphoma. In DNA, the CDR3 is TGCAGCGTTTCAGTGTACCAAGAGACCCAGTACTTC. It encodes CSVSVYQETQYF. The full variable domain, completed using reference TRBV29-1 and TRBJ2-5, is SAVISQKPSRDICQRGTSLTIQCQVDSQVTMMFWYRQQPGQSLTLIATANQGSEATYESGFVIDKFPISRPNLTFSTLTVSNMSPEDSSIYLCSVSVYQETQYFGPGTRLLVL.